Listed here are 17 T cell receptor beta chains from one sample, sequenced in a study of shared clonotypes between healthy human individuals. Here immunoSEQ multiplex PCR was the method, and the copy in TCRdb shows in-frame clones only, minus some. In the table there are approximately 1,000,000 clones, about 80% of which are singletons. The sequencing input was memory CD4+ T cells from PBMCs. The subset was: CD45RA-negative fraction. The receptor source for this set is a man aged 18 to 30 in good health. Some clones in this sample may be carry-over from other donors' samples.

This clone occurred once. This rearrangement joins TRBV2 to TRBJ1-1; TRBD1 agrees at 7 bases. The CDR3 loop spans 13 amino acids. The J segment lost 6 bases and the V segment lost 6 bases, leaving 7 bases of the junction unmatched. The germline CDR1 and CDR2 sequences are SNHLY and FYNNEI. CDR3 protein: CASRDRASSEAFF. The CDR3 bases are TGTGCCAGCAGAGACAGGGCGTCATCTGAAGCTTTCTTT.

The CDR3 sequence is CASSKEARGHQKTGELFF. The CDR3, as DNA: TGTGCCAGCAGCAAAGAAGCGAGGGGGCATCAAAAGACCGGGGAGCTGTTTTTT. The V call is TRBV21-1, the J call TRBJ2-2; the table's TRBD1 call for D was not verified on the DNA. TRBV21-1 is an annotated pseudogene. The CDR3 is 18 residues long.

This clone was recorded once. The chain links TRBV7-8 to TRBJ2-5; TRBD1 is a possible D gene (6 bases). The CDR3 length is 13 residues. The V end was cut by 3 bases, the J end by 11 bases, with 16 bases between. CDR1 is SGHVS, CDR2 FQNEAQ, per germline. CDR3 DNA: TGTGCCAGCAGCTTTTCAGGGGTTGGGGAGCAGTACTTC. It encodes CASSFSGVGEQYF. Using reference TRBV7-8 and TRBJ2-5 for the parts outside the CDR3, the full variable domain is GAGVSQSPRYKVAKRGQDVALRCDPISGHVSLFWYQQALGQGPEFLTYFQNEAQLDKSGLPSDRFFAERPEGSVSTLKIQRTQQEDSAVYLCASSFSGVGEQYFGPGTRLLVL.

The gene calls are TRBV5-1 and TRBJ2-7; TRBD1 matches 10 bases. The junction had 6 bases not matched to a gene; V was cut back by 3 bases and J by 6 bases. This CDR3 is 14 amino acids long. Per germline, CDR1 SGHRS and CDR2 YFSETQ. The chain's CDR3 is CASSSGQGYLEQYF. The CDR3 region has the DNA TGCGCCAGCAGCTCGGGACAGGGGTACCTCGAGCAGTACTTC.

The chain couples TRBV6-4 to TRBJ2-1; 9 nucleotides agree with TRBD2. The length of the CDR3 is 21 residues. The J segment lost 7 bases and the V segment lost 2 bases, leaving 24 bases of the junction unmatched. From germline, CDR1 is MRHNA and CDR2 SNTAGT. The CDR3 here is CASSDLAGGNNSGRRWNEQFF. The CDR3 nucleotides are TGTGCCAGCAGTGACCTGGCAGGGGGAAATAATAGCGGGAGAAGATGGAATGAGCAGTTCTTC.

This chain links TRBV2 with TRBJ2-3; 9 positions agree with TRBD2. CDR3 length: 16 amino acids. V lost 5 bases to trimming and J lost 0 bases; unmatched junction nucleotides: 6. CDR1 is SNHLY and CDR2 is FYNNEI in the germline V gene. The CDR3 DNA reads TGTGCCAGCAGTCTACTAGCGGGTGCTAGCACAGATACGCAGTATTTT. Its translation: CASSLLAGASTDTQYF.

This chain joins TRBV7-2 and TRBJ2-7; tentatively, D is TRBD1 (6 bases). Germline CDR1 SGHTA, CDR2 FQGNSA. The CDR3 spans 15 residues. V lost 0 bases to trimming and J lost 4 bases, with 13 bases between them. Written as DNA, the CDR3 is TGTGCCAGCAGCTTAGCGGCAGGGGTTATGTACGAGCAGTACTTC. Translating it yields CASSLAAGVMYEQYF.

A word on this clone: One junction end does not reproduce the germline sequence, and a read error may be involved. The CDR3 DNA reads TGCGCCAGCAGTAATATCTGGGACAGGGGGTCTAACTGTGGCTACACCTTC. Translated, it gives CASSNIWDRGSNCGYTF. J is TRBJ1-2 and V is TRBV4-1; 11 positions match TRBD1. The CDR3 is made up of 17 amino acids. The germline V gene encodes CDR1 MGHRA and CDR2 YSYEKL.

V usage is TRBV6-1 and J usage is TRBJ2-3; D gene unclear. The CDR3 runs 12 residues. Germline-derived CDR1 and CDR2 are MNHNS and SASEGT. The V gene lost 7 bases and the J gene lost 3 bases, with 8 bases spanning the gap. In nucleotides, the CDR3 is TGTGCCAGCACGCTAAGTACAGATACGCAGTATTTT. Translated: CASTLSTDTQYF.

The chain recombines TRBV28 with TRBJ2-7; 11 bases line up with TRBD1. This CDR3 has 16 amino acids. Germline CDR1 and CDR2: MDHEN and SYDVKM. The V gene end was trimmed by 3 bases and the J gene end by 0 bases; junction bases not matched to a gene: 4. The CDR3 is CASSFLGTGGSYEQYF. The CDR3 DNA sequence: TGTGCCAGCAGTTTTCTCGGGACAGGGGGCTCCTACGAGCAGTACTTC.

The chain recombines TRBV18 with TRBJ1-5; D gene uncertain. Germline V gene lookup returns CDR1 KGHSH and CDR2 LQKENI. The CDR3 has 13 residues. V was clipped by 5 bases and J by 7 bases, with 12 bases between them. The CDR3 coding sequence is TGTGCCAGCTCATGGGGAAATCGGCAGCCCCAGCATTTT. It specifies CASSWGNRQPQHF.

The chain recombines TRBV28 with TRBJ2-5; D call uncertain. The CDR3 length is 13 residues. CDR1 MDHEN and CDR2 SYDVKM come from the germline V gene. The V end lost 6 bases, the J end lost 5 bases, and 13 bases lay between the germline ends. CDR3 in amino acids: CASSPSYLETQYF. DNA for the CDR3: TGTGCCAGCAGCCCTTCGTATCTTGAGACCCAGTACTTC.

The J gene is TRBJ1-1, the V gene TRBV2; a weak D match, TRBD1 (5 bases). With 6 bases removed from V and 4 bases from J, the gap between germline ends came to 9 bases. Per the germline V gene, CDR1 is SNHLY and CDR2 is FYNNEI. This CDR3 is built from 12 residues. The CDR3 loop reads CASRGRVTEAFF. In DNA, the CDR3 is TGTGCCAGCAGGGGACGGGTCACTGAAGCTTTCTTT.

This clone occurred once. This chain links TRBV4-1 with TRBJ2-7; perhaps TRBD1 as D (5 bases). Germline V CDR1 and CDR2: MGHRA, YSYEKL. Trimming shortened V by 4 bases and J by 1 base, and 8 bases separated the two germline ends. CDR3 length: 13 residues. The CDR3 DNA reads as TGCGCCAGCAGCCGTGGACAATCCTACGAGCAGTACTTC. Translating gives CASSRGQSYEQYF.

The chain couples TRBV6-6 to TRBJ2-2; D gene uncertain. The CDR3 covers 14 residues. Trimming removed 7 bases from V and 5 bases from J, with 14 bases in between. From germline, CDR1 is MNHNY and CDR2 SVGAGI (reference sequence). CDR3 DNA sequence: TGTGCCAGCACGCCCCTAGAGGAGACCGGGGAGCTGTTTTTT. Translation: CASTPLEETGELFF.

This clone was observed a few times. The chain combines TRBV18 with TRBJ1-2; 10 positions agree with TRBD1. The CDR3 is made up of 13 amino acids. CDR1 and CDR2 from the germline V gene are KGHSH and LQKENI. The V gene end was trimmed by 6 bases and the J gene end by 6 bases; junction bases not matched to a gene: 4. For the CDR3, the DNA is TGTGCCAGCTCCTTCGGGACAGGGGATGGCTACACCTTC. Translation gives CASSFGTGDGYTF.

This sequence joins TRBV18 and TRBJ2-1, with TRBD2 identical over 8 bases. Germline assignment: CDR1 KGHSH and CDR2 LQKENI. The J segment lost 8 bases and the V segment lost 3 bases, leaving 3 bases of the junction unmatched. The CDR3 extends over 13 amino acids. The chain's CDR3 is CASSPGREDEQFF. The CDR3 DNA sequence: TGTGCCAGCTCACCCGGGCGGGAGGATGAGCAGTTCTTC.